The 9 T cell receptor beta chains listed next were all sequenced from one sample in a study of blood T cell repertoires in COVID-19 (TCRdb year 2020). Receptor libraries were prepared by the immunoSEQ multiplex PCR assay. In TCRdb, the immuneACCESS table is reduced to in-frame sequences with V and J assigned. These tables do not hold every clone; where another copy was compared, an unresolved V gene accounts for under half, and the others remain unexplained. The sample table records over 95,000 clones; around 83% of these occur just once. Around 2% of the sample is held by the ten biggest clonotypes. Input material: peripheral blood. Receptor source: a man between 65 and 79 years old with active or convalescent COVID-19.

This chain uses TRBV7-8 with TRBJ2-3, with TRBD2 identical over 11 bases. The CDR3 has 16 residues. V shed 5 bases and J 0 bases; nucleotides not matched to a gene: 4. Germline values: CDR1 SGHVS, CDR2 FQNEAQ. The CDR3 nucleotides are TGTGCCAGCAGCCCCCGACTAGCGGGAAGCACAGATACGCAGTATTTT. Translated: CASSPRLAGSTDTQYF.

This chain links TRBV28 with TRBJ1-3; 7 positions match TRBD1. From germline, CDR1 is MDHEN and CDR2 SYDVKM. Trimming cost V 4 bases and J 3 bases; bases outside gene matches: 6. The CDR3 totals 15 residues. The CDR3 region is CASSSGGGDGNTIYF. CDR3 DNA: TGTGCCAGCAGTTCCGGAGGGGGCGATGGAAACACCATATATTTT.

This clone has a single count. The chain couples TRBV7-8 to TRBJ2-3; no firm D call. The CDR3 is made up of 12 amino acids. Trimming cost V 5 bases and J 2 bases, with 5 bases left between them. The germline V gene encodes CDR1 SGHVS and CDR2 FQNEAQ. CDR3: CASSPFTDTQYF. For the CDR3, the DNA is TGTGCCAGCAGCCCCTTCACAGATACGCAGTATTTT.

This clone was seen only once. The chain has TRBV7-3 and TRBJ1-4; no firm D call. The V end lost 2 bases, the J end lost 4 bases, and 5 bases lay between the germline ends. This CDR3 has 13 amino acids. The germline V gene has CDR1 SGHTA and CDR2 FQGTGA. Here the CDR3 DNA reads TGTGCCAGCAGCTTACTACGTAATGAAAAACTGTTTTTT. Protein: CASSLLRNEKLFF.

The chain joins TRBV28 to TRBJ2-7; 7 bases line up with TRBD1. The germline CDR1 and CDR2 sequences are MDHEN and SYDVKM. The CDR3 is 15 residues long. V was pared by 6 bases and J by 0 bases, with 8 bases of the junction left unmatched. The CDR3, as DNA: TGTGCCAGCAGCCTCCCTCGGACAGGCTCCTACGAGCAGTACTTC. This gives the protein CASSLPRTGSYEQYF. The variable domain in full, completed from reference TRBV28 and TRBJ2-7, reads DVKVTQSSRYLVKRTGEKVFLECVQDMDHENMFWYRQDPGLGLRLIYFSYDVKMKEKGDIPEGYSVSREKKERFSLILESASTNQTSMYLCASSLPRTGSYEQYFGPGTRLTVT.

The J gene is TRBJ1-4, the V gene TRBV3-1 (or the pseudogene TRBV3-2); D is unresolved. Trimming removed 1 base from V and 5 bases from J, with 17 bases in between. Germline V gives CDR1 LGHDT, CDR2 YNNKEL (reference sequence). The CDR3 contains 17 residues. The CDR3 reads CASSQVPIYLPNEKLFF. The CDR3 nucleotides read TGTGCCAGCAGCCAAGTGCCCATATACTTACCCAATGAAAAACTGTTTTTT.

This clone was seen only once. The chain combines TRBV7-3 with TRBJ1-1; D is uncertain. The CDR3 consists of 13 residues. The germline V and J ends were trimmed by 3 bases and 1 base, with 6 bases remaining between them. Germline CDR1 is SGHTA and CDR2 is FQGTGA. CDR3 sequence (DNA): TGTGCCAGCAGCTTCGTCGGGAACACTGAAGCTTTCTTT. It encodes CASSFVGNTEAFF. Together with reference TRBV7-3 and TRBJ1-1, the CDR3 gives the full variable domain: GAGVSQTPSNKVTEKGKYVELRCDPISGHTALYWYRQSLGQGPEFLIYFQGTGAADDSGLPNDRFFAVRPEGSVSTLKIQRTERGDSAVYLCASSFVGNTEAFFGQGTRLTVV.

The rearrangement links TRBV7-9 to TRBJ1-6, with no clear D. From germline, CDR1 is SEHNR and CDR2 FQNEAQ (reference sequence). The CDR3 loop spans 16 amino acids. V was clipped by 5 bases and J by 9 bases, with 20 bases between them. DNA of the CDR3: TGTGCCAGCAGCCCCGGACTGTTGGGGTCACTTTCACCCCTCCACTTT. This sequence encodes CASSPGLLGSLSPLHF. Full variable domain (outside the CDR3, taken from reference TRBV7-9 and TRBJ1-6): DTGVSQNPRHKITKRGQNVTFRCDPISEHNRLYWYRQTLGQGPEFLTYFQNEAQLEKSRLLSDRFSAERPKGSFSTLEIQRTEQGDSAMYLCASSPGLLGSLSPLHFGNGTRLTVT.

V usage is TRBV5-8 and J usage is TRBJ1-1; the match to TRBD1 covers 7 bases. The V gene's germline CDR1 is SGHTS and CDR2 YDEGEE. CDR3 size: 16 residues. Losses at the gene ends were 4 bases for V and 6 bases for J; bases not matched to a gene: 15. The CDR3 loop reads CASSPERTGRISEAFF. The CDR3 coding sequence is TGTGCCAGCAGCCCGGAACGGACAGGTCGGATATCTGAAGCTTTCTTT.